Shown below are 29 T cell receptor beta chains from a single sample sequenced in a study of response to subunit inactivated influenza vaccine. TCRdb re-analysed the RT-PCR reads in MiXCR, keeping a single row per CDR3 protein. The sample has 610,000 or so distinct CDR3 sequences; around 15% are singletons. The input for sequencing was PBMCs from blood, taken 12 days after vaccination. These receptors all stem from a man aged 45-65 years who received an inactivated influenza vaccine.

This clonotype was recorded a few times. The chain employs TRBV11-2 and TRBJ2-3; D gene ambiguous. From germline, CDR1 is SGHAT and CDR2 FQNNGV. The CDR3 has 16 amino acids. V gave up 0 bases and J gave up 0 bases, with 10 bases separating them. The CDR3 region has the DNA TGTGCCAGCAGCTTAGAGGCAGGATCTAGCACAGATACGCAGTATTTT. It codes for CASSLEAGSSTDTQYF.

This clonotype occurred a few times. The genes are TRBV5-1 and TRBJ1-2; 7 nucleotides agree with TRBD1. The CDR3 sequence is 15 residues long. The germline gives CDR1 SGHRS, CDR2 YFSETQ. V dropped 0 bases and J dropped 4; count of bases not matched to a gene: 6. The CDR3 nucleotides read TGCGCCAGCAGCTTGGACGACAGGGTGAGCTATGGCTACACCTTC. It codes for CASSLDDRVSYGYTF.

The table lists this clonotype with a few counts. The chain combines TRBV7-9 with TRBJ2-5, with D possibly being TRBD1 (6 bases). The CDR3 has 16 amino acids. V was shortened by 1 base and J by 3 bases, with 15 bases between the two germline ends. The germline V gene encodes CDR1 SEHNR and CDR2 FQNEAQ (reference sequence). CDR3 bases: TGTGCCAGCAGCTTAGAGGGAAACAGGGCCGAAGAGACCCAGTACTTC. Translation: CASSLEGNRAEETQYF.

This clonotype has just a few counts. CDR3 loop: CASSSTTGQINEKLFF. As DNA, the CDR3 is TGTGCCAGCAGTTCGACAACGGGACAGATAAATGAAAAACTGTTTTTT. This chain links TRBV6-5 with TRBJ1-4; 7 bases are shared with TRBD1. Germline assignment: CDR1 MNHEY and CDR2 SVGAGI. The ends lost 4 bases at V and 5 bases at J; junction bases unmatched: 10. This CDR3 is 16 amino acids long.

The rearrangement uses TRBV20-1 and TRBJ1-1; 8 bases line up with TRBD1. Looked up from germline, CDR1 is DFQATT and CDR2 is SNEGSKA (reference sequence). This CDR3 contains 13 residues. V was pared by 5 bases and J by 5 bases, with 7 bases of the junction left unmatched. The CDR3 region is CSAPGQGRTEAFF. CDR3 sequence (DNA): TGCAGTGCTCCCGGACAGGGTCGGACTGAAGCTTTCTTT.

This clonotype was recorded a few times. The rearrangement links TRBV4-2 to TRBJ2-3; the D is unclear. The CDR3 consists of 14 residues. V lost 0 bases and J lost 6, with 10 bases in between. Germline assignment: CDR1 LGHNA and CDR2 YNFKEQ. For the CDR3, the DNA is TGTGCCAGCAGCCAAGAATCCGAGAGGGATACGCAGTATTTT. This gives the protein CASSQESERDTQYF.

This clonotype was seen a few times. The rearrangement joins TRBV6-1 to TRBJ2-2, with 9 nucleotides matching TRBD2. Germline lookup yields CDR1 MNHNS and CDR2 SASEGT. The V gene end was trimmed by 5 bases and the J gene end by 7 bases; junction bases not matched to a gene: 11. There are 16 residues in the CDR3. CDR3 sequence: CASSPLAGRRGGELFF. Here the CDR3 DNA reads TGTGCCAGCAGTCCGCTAGCGGGGCGCCGTGGCGGGGAGCTGTTTTTT.

The chain links TRBV4-3 to TRBJ2-3, with TRBD2 matching 10 bases. The CDR3 contains 16 residues. Per germline, CDR1 LGHNA and CDR2 YSLEER. Germline trimming cut 0 bases from V and 3 bases from J; bases unmatched to any gene: 3. CDR3 coding DNA: TGCGCCAGCAGCCAAGATGCTAGCGGGAGAACAGATACGCAGTATTTT. The encoded protein is CASSQDASGRTDTQYF.

This clonotype was observed many times. The chain couples TRBV12-3 or TRBV12-4 to TRBJ2-6; D is possibly TRBD2 (6 bases). The CDR3 spans 15 residues. The V and J ends lost 5 bases and 3 bases respectively, with 11 bases between them. CDR3 sequence (DNA): TGTGCCAGCAGTATGCGGGGATATGGGGCCAACGTCCTGACTTTC. This translates into CASSMRGYGANVLTF.

This clonotype has at least ten counts. J is TRBJ2-2 and V is TRBV29-1, with D unclear. With 1 base removed from V and 6 bases from J, the gap between germline ends came to 6 bases. Germline V gene data show CDR1 as SQVTM and CDR2 as ANQGSEA. This CDR3 spans 12 amino acids. The CDR3 region is CSVEARAGELFF. CDR3 bases: TGCAGCGTTGAAGCGAGAGCCGGGGAGCTGTTTTTT.

The chain recombines TRBV6-1 with TRBJ2-3; 9 bases fit TRBD2. Germline CDR1 MNHNS, CDR2 SASEGT. The CDR3 spans 17 residues. V was pared by 6 bases and J by 5 bases, with 15 bases of the junction left unmatched. This chain's CDR3 is CASSDNVGRLAVDTQYF. CDR3 sequence (DNA): TGTGCCAGCAGCGATAACGTGGGGCGACTAGCGGTAGATACGCAGTATTTT.

The V gene is TRBV12-3 or TRBV12-4, the J gene TRBJ2-2; no reliable D call. Trimming took off 6 bases at V and 1 base at J, with 15 bases between the two ends. The CDR3 runs to 16 residues. The CDR3 coding sequence is TGTGCCAGCAGCCAAAGAGAGTCGGTGAACACCGGGGAGCTGTTTTTT. Translated: CASSQRESVNTGELFF.

This clonotype was seen a single time. The chain joins TRBV7-2 to TRBJ2-3; D might be TRBD1 (5 bases). Trimming stripped 2 bases from V and 4 bases from J, with 10 bases between. Germline loops: CDR1 SGHTA, CDR2 FQGNSA. CDR3 length: 14 residues. Written as DNA, the CDR3 is TGTGCCAGCAGCTTATCGGCAGGGCCAGATACGCAGTATTTT. Translating it yields CASSLSAGPDTQYF.

The gene calls are TRBV24-1 and TRBJ2-7; 9 bases line up with TRBD2. Germline values: CDR1 KGHDR, CDR2 SFDVKD. V lost 6 bases to trimming and J lost 3 bases; unmatched junction nucleotides: 5. CDR3 length: 14 residues. This chain's CDR3 is CATSPSGILYEQYF. CDR3 coding DNA: TGTGCCACCAGTCCTAGCGGGATCCTCTACGAGCAGTACTTC.

This clonotype was seen a handful of times. The chain employs TRBV15 and TRBJ2-1; D is ambiguous. Trimming left V 0 bases short and J 6 bases short, with 12 bases between. The germline gives CDR1 LNHNV, CDR2 YYDKDF (reference sequence). The CDR3 consists of 15 residues. CDR3 sequence: CATSRDGRALNEQFF. The CDR3, as DNA: TGTGCCACCAGCAGAGATGGACGGGCGCTCAATGAGCAGTTCTTC.

This clonotype was counted a few times. The CDR3 loop reads CASSYIVGRGDRSELFF. CDR3 sequence (DNA): TGTGCCAGCAGTTACATCGTAGGGCGCGGTGATCGGAGCGAGCTGTTTTTT. This sequence joins TRBV6-2 or TRBV6-3 and TRBJ2-2, with D uncertain. CDR3 size: 17 residues. The V and J ends lost 2 bases and 11 bases respectively, with 24 bases between them. Germline V gene data show CDR1 as MNHEY and CDR2 as SVGEGT.

This clonotype showed up just a few times. The chain employs TRBV5-1 and TRBJ2-1; no clear D. Germline CDR1 is SGHRS and CDR2 is YFSETQ. The CDR3 totals 15 residues. V was cut by 1 base and J by 1 base, with 9 bases left in between. CDR3 protein: CASSLSQNSYNEQFF. As DNA, the CDR3 is TGCGCCAGCAGCTTGAGCCAAAATTCCTACAATGAGCAGTTCTTC.

This clonotype came up a few times. V usage is TRBV6-1 and J usage is TRBJ2-2, with D perhaps matching TRBD1 (6 bases). The V end was cut by 4 bases, the J end by 3 bases, with 12 bases between. Germline V gene data show CDR1 as MNHNS and CDR2 as SASEGT. The length of the CDR3 is 15 residues. This chain's CDR3 is CASSVGRGYTGELFF. CDR3 DNA: TGTGCCAGCAGTGTTGGCAGGGGATACACCGGGGAGCTGTTTTTT.

This clonotype has just a few counts. This may come from a read error, since a much larger clone is one base off. This chain uses TRBV12-3 or TRBV12-4 with TRBJ2-5; 7 bases are a match to TRBD2. This CDR3 is 13 amino acids long. Losses at the gene ends were 3 bases for V and 3 bases for J; bases not matched to a gene: 1. The chain's CDR3 is CASSFSGEETQYF. The CDR3, as DNA: TGTGCCAGCAGTTTCAGCGGGGAAGAGACCCAGTACTTC.

This clonotype was seen only a few times. This chain links TRBV15 with TRBJ2-7, with 8 bases lining up with TRBD1. CDR1 and CDR2 from the germline V gene are LNHNV and YYDKDF (reference sequence). CDR3 length: 15 residues. Trimming at V came to 5 bases and at J to 4 bases, leaving 10 bases not matched to a gene. The CDR3 nucleotides are TGTGCCACCAGCGCAAGGACAGGGCCACAGTACGAGCAGTACTTC. This codes for CATSARTGPQYEQYF.

This chain joins TRBV6-2 or TRBV6-3 and TRBJ2-5, with D possibly matching TRBD1 (6 bases). The CDR3 is made up of 18 amino acids. Trimming removed 2 bases from V and 1 base from J, with 20 bases in between. Germline-derived CDR1 and CDR2 are MNHEY and SVGEGT. For the CDR3, the DNA is TGTGCCAGCAGTTACGACAGGCAAAAAGGGGTAACCCAAGAGACCCAGTACTTC. This encodes CASSYDRQKGVTQETQYF.

The chain couples TRBV3-1 to TRBJ2-7; D gene unclear. This CDR3 contains 13 residues. Germline V gives CDR1 LGHDT, CDR2 YNNKEL (reference sequence). V was pared by 1 base and J by 8 bases, with 12 bases between. The CDR3, as DNA: TGTGCCAGCAGCCAAGGACCACTAATTCAGCAGTACTTC. Amino acids: CASSQGPLIQQYF.

Only one count was recorded for this clonotype. The V call is TRBV20-1, the J call TRBJ2-3, with D unclear. This CDR3 has 16 amino acids. V lost 3 bases and J lost 0, with 16 bases in between. Looked up from germline, CDR1 is DFQATT and CDR2 is SNEGSKA (reference sequence). CDR3 residues: CSASPRFGDSTDTQYF. The CDR3 bases are TGCAGTGCTAGCCCACGCTTCGGAGATAGCACAGATACGCAGTATTTT.

The V and J genes are TRBV11-2 and TRBJ2-5, with D perhaps matching TRBD1 or TRBD2 (6 bases each). The CDR3 sequence is 17 residues long. V lost 4 bases to trimming and J lost 5 bases, with 23 bases between them. Germline V lookup: CDR1 SGHAT, CDR2 FQNNGV. In DNA form, the CDR3 reads TGTGCCAGCAGCTCGCCTAGGGGTAGCGGAGGGGGGGAGACCCAGTACTTC. This sequence encodes CASSSPRGSGGGETQYF. Drawing the rest from reference TRBV11-2 and TRBJ2-5, the complete variable domain is EAGVAQSPRYKIIEKRQSVAFWCNPISGHATLYWYQQILGQGPKLLIQFQNNGVVDDSQLPKDRFSAERLKGVDSTLKIQPAKLEDSAVYLCASSSPRGSGGGETQYFGPGTRLLVL.

This clonotype was seen a handful of times. The rearrangement links TRBV7-3 to TRBJ2-1; 7 nucleotides agree with TRBD2. The CDR3 is 17 residues long. Germline V CDR1 and CDR2: SGHTA, FQGTGA. J lost 6 bases, V lost 0 bases, and 11 bases had no gene match. As DNA, the CDR3 is TGTGCCAGCAGCTTAACGACCGGGAGGTACGCCCCCAATGAGCAGTTCTTC. Its protein product is CASSLTTGRYAPNEQFF.

This clonotype occurred a few times. CDR3 in amino acids: CASKKLAGSTDTQYF. CDR3 bases: TGTGCCAGCAAGAAACTAGCGGGGAGCACAGATACGCAGTATTTT. The chain carries TRBV6-2 or TRBV6-3 and TRBJ2-3, with 10 nucleotides matching TRBD2. V shed 7 bases, J shed 0 bases, and the junction held 4 bases outside the gene matches. The CDR3 is 15 residues long. Germline V gives CDR1 MNHEY, CDR2 SVGEGT.

This clonotype has more than one count but fewer than ten. The chain is built from TRBV6-5 and TRBJ2-2; 7 bases are shared with TRBD2. V shed 2 bases, J shed 7 bases, and the junction held 4 bases outside the gene matches. CDR3 length equals 14 residues. Per the germline V gene, CDR1 is MNHEY and CDR2 is SVGAGI. CDR3 protein: CASSYVWGGGELFF. The CDR3, as DNA: TGTGCCAGCAGTTACGTGTGGGGGGGCGGGGAGCTGTTTTTT.

CDR3 sequence: CASSEVWWTSGATTDTQYF. The DNA for the CDR3 is TGTGCCAGCAGTGAAGTTTGGTGGACTAGCGGGGCCACCACAGATACGCAGTATTTT. The rearrangement uses TRBV2 and TRBJ2-3; 12 bases are shared with TRBD2. V was pared by 1 base and J by 2 bases, with 10 bases of the junction left unmatched. Germline-derived CDR1 and CDR2 are SNHLY and FYNNEI. The CDR3 runs 19 residues.

This clonotype was seen only a few times. The chain couples TRBV5-1 to TRBJ2-3; possibly TRBD1 for D (6 bases). Germline V gene sequence: CDR1 SGHRS, CDR2 YFSETQ. The CDR3 length is 14 residues. V was shortened by 2 bases and J by 2 bases, with 9 bases between the two germline ends. The CDR3 coding sequence is TGCGCCAGCAGCTTTGGACAGTACACAGATACGCAGTATTTT. Residues: CASSFGQYTDTQYF.